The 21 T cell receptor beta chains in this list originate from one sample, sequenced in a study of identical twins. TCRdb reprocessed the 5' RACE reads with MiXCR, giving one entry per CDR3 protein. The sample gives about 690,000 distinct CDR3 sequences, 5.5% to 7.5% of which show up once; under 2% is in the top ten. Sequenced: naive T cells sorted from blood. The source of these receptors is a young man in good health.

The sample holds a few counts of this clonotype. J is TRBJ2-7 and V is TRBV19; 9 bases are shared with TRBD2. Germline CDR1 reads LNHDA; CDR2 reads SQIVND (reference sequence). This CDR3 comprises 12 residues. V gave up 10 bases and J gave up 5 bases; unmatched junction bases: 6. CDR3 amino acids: CAKGLALHEQYV. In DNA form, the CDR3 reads TGTGCCAAGGGACTAGCATTACACGAGCAGTACGTC.

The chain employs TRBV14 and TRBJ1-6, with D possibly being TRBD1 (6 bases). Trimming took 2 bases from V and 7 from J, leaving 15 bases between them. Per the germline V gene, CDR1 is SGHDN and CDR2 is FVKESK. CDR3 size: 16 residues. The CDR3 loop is CASSQRWPQGNSPLHF. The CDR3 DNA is TGTGCCAGCAGCCAACGTTGGCCTCAGGGGAATTCACCCCTCCACTTT.

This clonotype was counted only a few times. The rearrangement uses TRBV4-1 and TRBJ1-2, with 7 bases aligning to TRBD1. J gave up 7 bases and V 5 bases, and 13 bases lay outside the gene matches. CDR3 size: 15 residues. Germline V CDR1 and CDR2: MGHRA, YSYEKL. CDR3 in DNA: TGCGCCAGCAGCTCCCCGGGACAGAGACTCATTGGCTACACCTTC. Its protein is CASSSPGQRLIGYTF.

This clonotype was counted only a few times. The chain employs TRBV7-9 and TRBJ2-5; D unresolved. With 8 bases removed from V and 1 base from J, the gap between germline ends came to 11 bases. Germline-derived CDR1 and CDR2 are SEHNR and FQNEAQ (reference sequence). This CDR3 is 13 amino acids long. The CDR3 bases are TGTGCCAGCCGATCGGACGTCCAAGAGACCCAGTACTTC. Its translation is CASRSDVQETQYF.

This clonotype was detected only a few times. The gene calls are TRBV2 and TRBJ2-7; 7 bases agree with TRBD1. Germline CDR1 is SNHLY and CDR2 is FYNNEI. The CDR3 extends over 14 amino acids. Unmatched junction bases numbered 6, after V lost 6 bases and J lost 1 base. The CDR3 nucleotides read TGTGCCAGCAGCTTCGAACAGGGGTCCTACGAGCAGTACTTC. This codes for CASSFEQGSYEQYF.

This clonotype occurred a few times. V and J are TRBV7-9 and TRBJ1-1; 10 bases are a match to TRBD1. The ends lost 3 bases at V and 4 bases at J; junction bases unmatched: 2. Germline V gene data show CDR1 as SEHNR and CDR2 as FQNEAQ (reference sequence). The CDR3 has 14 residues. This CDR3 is CASSLGQGITEAFF. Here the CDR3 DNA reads TGTGCCAGCAGCTTGGGACAGGGGATCACTGAAGCTTTCTTT.

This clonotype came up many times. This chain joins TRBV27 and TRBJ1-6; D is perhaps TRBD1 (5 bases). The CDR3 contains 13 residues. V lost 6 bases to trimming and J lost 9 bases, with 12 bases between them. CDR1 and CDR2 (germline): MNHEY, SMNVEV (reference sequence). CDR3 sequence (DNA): TGTGCCAGCAGCTCCCCCCAGGGTTCACCCCTCCACTTT. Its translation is CASSSPQGSPLHF.

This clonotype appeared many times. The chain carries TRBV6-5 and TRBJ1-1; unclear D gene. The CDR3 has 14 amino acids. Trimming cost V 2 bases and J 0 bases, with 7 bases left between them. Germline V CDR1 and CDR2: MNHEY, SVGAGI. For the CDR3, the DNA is TGTGCCAGCAGTTACCAGATAATGAACACTGAAGCTTTCTTT. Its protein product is CASSYQIMNTEAFF.

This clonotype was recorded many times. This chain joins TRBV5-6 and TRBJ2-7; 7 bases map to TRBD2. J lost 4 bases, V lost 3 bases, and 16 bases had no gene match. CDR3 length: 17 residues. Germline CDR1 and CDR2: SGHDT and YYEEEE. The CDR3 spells CASSSRGLDDGPYEQYV. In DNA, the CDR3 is TGTGCCAGCAGCTCCAGAGGACTAGACGATGGGCCATACGAGCAGTACGTC.

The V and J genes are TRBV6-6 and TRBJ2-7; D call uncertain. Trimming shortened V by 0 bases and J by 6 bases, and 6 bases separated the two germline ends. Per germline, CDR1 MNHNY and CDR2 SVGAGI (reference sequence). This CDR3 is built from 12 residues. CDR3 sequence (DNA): TGTGCCAGCAGTTACTCTCAGAGCGAGCAGTACTTC. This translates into CASSYSQSEQYF.

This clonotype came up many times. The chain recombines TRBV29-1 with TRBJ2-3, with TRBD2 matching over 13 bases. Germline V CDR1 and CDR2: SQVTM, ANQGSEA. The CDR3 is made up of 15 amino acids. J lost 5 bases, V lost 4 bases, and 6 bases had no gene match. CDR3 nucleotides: TGCAGCGTTGGCCCGGGACTAGCGGGACAAGATACGCAGTATTTT. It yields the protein CSVGPGLAGQDTQYF.

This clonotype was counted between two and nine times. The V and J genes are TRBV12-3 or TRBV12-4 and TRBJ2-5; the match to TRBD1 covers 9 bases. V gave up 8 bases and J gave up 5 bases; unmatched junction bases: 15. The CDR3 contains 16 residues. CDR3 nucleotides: TGTGCCAGCCAGAGATTATCGGGACAGGGAGGGGAGACCCAGTACTTC. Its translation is CASQRLSGQGGETQYF.

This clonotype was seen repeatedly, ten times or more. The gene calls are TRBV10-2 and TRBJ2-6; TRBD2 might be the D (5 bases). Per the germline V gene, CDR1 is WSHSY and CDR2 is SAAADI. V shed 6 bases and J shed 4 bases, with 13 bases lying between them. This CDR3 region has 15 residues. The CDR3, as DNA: TGCGCCAGCAGGCCTCTAGCTGGGGGGGCCAACGTCCTGACTTTC. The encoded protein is CASRPLAGGANVLTF.

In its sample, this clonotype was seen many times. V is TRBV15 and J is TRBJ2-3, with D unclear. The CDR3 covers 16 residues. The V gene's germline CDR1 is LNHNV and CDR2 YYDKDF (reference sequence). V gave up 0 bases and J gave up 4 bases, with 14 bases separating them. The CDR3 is CATSREVSTLPDTQYF. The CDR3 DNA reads TGTGCCACCAGCAGAGAAGTGTCGACTCTTCCAGATACGCAGTATTTT.

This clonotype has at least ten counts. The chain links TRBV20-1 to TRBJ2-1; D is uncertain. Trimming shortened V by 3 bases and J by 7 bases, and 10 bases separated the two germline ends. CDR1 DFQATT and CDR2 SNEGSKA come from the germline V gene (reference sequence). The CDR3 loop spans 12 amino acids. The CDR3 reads CSASSGGNEQFF. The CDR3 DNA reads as TGCAGTGCTAGTTCTGGTGGGAATGAGCAGTTCTTC.

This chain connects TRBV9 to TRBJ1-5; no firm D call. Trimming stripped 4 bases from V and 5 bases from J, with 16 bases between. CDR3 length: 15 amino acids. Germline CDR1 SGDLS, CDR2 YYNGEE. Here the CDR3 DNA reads TGTGCCAGCAGCACCACGGGAGGGTTTCATCAGCCCCAGCATTTT. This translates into CASSTTGGFHQPQHF.

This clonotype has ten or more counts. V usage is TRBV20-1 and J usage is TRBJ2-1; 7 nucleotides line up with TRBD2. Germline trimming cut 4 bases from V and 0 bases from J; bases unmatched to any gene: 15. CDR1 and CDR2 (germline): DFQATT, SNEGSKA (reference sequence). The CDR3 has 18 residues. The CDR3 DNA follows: TGCAGTGCTATCCCCGCGGGACTAACCTCGAGCTCCTACAATGAGCAGTTCTTC. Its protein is CSAIPAGLTSSSYNEQFF.

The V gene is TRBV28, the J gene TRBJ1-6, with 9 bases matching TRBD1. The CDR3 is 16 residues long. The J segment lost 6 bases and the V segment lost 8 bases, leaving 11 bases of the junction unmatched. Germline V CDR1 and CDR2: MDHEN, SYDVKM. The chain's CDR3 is CASSPPRDRANSPLHF. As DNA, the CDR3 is TGTGCCAGCTCGCCCCCTCGGGACAGGGCTAATTCACCCCTCCACTTT.

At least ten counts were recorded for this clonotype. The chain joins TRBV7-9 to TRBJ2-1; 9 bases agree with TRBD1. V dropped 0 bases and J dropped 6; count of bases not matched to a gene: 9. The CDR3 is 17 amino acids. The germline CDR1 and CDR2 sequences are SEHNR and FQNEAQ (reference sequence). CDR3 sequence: CASSLAIFGTGSNEQFF. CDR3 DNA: TGTGCCAGCAGCTTAGCGATATTTGGGACAGGGTCCAATGAGCAGTTCTTC.

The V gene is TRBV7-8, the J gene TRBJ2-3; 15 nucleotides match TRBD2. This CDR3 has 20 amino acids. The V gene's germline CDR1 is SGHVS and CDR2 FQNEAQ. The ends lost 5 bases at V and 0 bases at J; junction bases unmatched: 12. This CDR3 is CASSRGTSGRWSGSTDTQYF. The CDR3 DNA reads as TGTGCCAGCAGCCGGGGGACTAGCGGGAGGTGGAGTGGCAGCACAGATACGCAGTATTTT.

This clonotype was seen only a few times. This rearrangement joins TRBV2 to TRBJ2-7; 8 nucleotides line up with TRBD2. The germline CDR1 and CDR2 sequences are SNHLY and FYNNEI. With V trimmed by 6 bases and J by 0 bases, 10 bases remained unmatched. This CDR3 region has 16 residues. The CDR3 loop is CASRMTSAYSSYEQYV. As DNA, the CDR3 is TGTGCCAGCAGGATGACTAGCGCTTACAGCTCCTACGAGCAGTACGTC.